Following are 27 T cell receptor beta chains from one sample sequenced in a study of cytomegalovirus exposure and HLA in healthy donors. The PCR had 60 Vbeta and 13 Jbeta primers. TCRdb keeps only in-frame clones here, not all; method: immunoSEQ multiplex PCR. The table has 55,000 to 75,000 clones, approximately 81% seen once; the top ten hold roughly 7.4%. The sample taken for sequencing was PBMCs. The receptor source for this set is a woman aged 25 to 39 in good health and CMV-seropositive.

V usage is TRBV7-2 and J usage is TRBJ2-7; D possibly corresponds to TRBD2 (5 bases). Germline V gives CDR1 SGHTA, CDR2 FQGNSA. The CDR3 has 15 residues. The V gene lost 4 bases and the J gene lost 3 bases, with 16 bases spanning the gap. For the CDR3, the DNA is TGTGCCAGCAGCTATCGCGGGTCTTCCGGCTACGAGCAGTACTTC. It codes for CASSYRGSSGYEQYF.

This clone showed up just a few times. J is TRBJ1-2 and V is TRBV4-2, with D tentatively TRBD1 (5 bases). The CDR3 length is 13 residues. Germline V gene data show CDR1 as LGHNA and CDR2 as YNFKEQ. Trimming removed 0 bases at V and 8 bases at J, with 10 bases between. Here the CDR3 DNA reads TGTGCCAGCAGCCAAGACAGGGCGTGCGGCTACACCTTC. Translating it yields CASSQDRACGYTF.

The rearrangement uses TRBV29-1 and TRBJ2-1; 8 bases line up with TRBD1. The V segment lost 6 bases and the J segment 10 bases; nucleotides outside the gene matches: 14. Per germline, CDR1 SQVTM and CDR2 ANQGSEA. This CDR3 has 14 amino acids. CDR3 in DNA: TGCAGCGTCCGAGAGGGTCAGGGGGCGTCCGAGCAGTTCTTC. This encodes CSVREGQGASEQFF.

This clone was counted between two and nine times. The CDR3 loop reads CASSPPRGADTQYF. CDR3 nucleotides: TGTGCCAGTAGTCCACCCCGCGGCGCAGATACGCAGTATTTT. The chain couples TRBV19 to TRBJ2-3; D uncertain. Trimming shortened V by 5 bases and J by 4 bases, and 13 bases separated the two germline ends. The germline V gene has CDR1 LNHDA and CDR2 SQIVND (reference sequence). The CDR3 sequence is 14 residues long.

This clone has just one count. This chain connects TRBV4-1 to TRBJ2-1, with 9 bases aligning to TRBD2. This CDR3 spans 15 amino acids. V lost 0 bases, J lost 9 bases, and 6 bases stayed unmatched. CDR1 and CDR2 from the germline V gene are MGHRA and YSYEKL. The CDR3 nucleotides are TGCGCCAGCAGCCAAGATCAAGCGGGAGGCAGTGAGCAGTTCTTC. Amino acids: CASSQDQAGGSEQFF.

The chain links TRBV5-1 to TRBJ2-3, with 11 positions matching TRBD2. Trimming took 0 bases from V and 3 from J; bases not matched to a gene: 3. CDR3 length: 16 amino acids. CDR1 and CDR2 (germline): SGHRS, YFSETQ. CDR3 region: CASSLASSGRTDTQYF. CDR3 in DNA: TGCGCCAGCAGCTTGGCCTCTAGCGGGAGGACAGATACGCAGTATTTT.

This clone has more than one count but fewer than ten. CDR3 region: CSVRMGTGGVTGELFF. In DNA, the CDR3 is TGCAGCGTGCGGATGGGCACAGGGGGGGTCACCGGGGAGCTGTTTTTT. The chain couples TRBV29-1 to TRBJ2-2, with D tentatively TRBD1 (8 bases). V dropped 6 bases and J dropped 4 bases, with 21 bases sitting between them. CDR3 length equals 16 residues. Germline assignment: CDR1 SQVTM and CDR2 ANQGSEA.

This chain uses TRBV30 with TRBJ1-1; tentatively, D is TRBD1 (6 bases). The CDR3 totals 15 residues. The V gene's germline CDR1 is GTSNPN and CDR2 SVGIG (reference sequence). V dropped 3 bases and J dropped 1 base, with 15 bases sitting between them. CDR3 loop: CAWRDKGHPNTEAFF. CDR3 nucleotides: TGTGCCTGGAGGGACAAGGGACATCCGAACACTGAAGCTTTCTTT.

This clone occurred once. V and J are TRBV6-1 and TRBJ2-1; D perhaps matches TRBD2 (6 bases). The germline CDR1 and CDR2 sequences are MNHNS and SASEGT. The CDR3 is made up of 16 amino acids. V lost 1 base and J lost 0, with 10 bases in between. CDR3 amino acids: CASSEGAGFSYNEQFF. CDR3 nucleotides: TGTGCCAGCAGTGAAGGGGCGGGGTTCTCCTACAATGAGCAGTTCTTC.

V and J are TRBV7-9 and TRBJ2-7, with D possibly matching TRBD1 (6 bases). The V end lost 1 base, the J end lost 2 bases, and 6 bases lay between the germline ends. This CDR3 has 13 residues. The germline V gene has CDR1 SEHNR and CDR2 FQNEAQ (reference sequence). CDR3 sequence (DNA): TGTGCCAGCAGCTTAGGGGGGCCCTACGAGCAGTACTTC. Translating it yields CASSLGGPYEQYF.

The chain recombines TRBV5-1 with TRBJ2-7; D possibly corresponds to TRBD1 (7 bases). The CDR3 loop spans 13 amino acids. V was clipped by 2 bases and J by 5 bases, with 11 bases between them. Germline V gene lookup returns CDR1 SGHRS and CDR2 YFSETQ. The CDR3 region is CASSFGRGDEQYF. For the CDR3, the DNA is TGCGCCAGCAGCTTCGGCAGGGGGGACGAGCAGTACTTC.

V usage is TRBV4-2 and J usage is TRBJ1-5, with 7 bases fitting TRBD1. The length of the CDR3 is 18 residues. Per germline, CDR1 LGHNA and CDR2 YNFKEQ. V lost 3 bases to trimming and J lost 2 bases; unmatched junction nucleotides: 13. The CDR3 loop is CASSHPNAPGQGNQPQHF. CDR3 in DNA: TGTGCCAGCAGCCACCCAAACGCCCCAGGACAGGGCAATCAGCCCCAGCATTTT.

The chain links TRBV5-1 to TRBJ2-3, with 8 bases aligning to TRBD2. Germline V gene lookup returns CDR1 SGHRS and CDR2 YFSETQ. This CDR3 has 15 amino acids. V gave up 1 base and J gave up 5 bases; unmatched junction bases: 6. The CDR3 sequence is CASSLNGRGGDTQYF. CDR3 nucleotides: TGCGCCAGCAGCTTGAACGGGAGGGGGGGAGATACGCAGTATTTT.

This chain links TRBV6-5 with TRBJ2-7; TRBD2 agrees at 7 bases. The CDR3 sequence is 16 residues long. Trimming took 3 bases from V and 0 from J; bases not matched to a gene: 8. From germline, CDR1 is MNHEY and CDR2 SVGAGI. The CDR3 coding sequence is TGTGCCAGCAGTTATTGTTGGCGGGGGAGCTCCTACGAGCAGTACTTC. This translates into CASSYCWRGSSYEQYF.

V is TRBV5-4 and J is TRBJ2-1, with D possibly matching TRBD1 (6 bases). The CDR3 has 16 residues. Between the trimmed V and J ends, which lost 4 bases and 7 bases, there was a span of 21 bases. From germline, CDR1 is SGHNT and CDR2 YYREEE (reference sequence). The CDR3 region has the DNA TGTGCCAGCAGCCCTCGAGAAGTACTGCAGGGGAATGAGCAGTTCTTC. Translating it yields CASSPREVLQGNEQFF.

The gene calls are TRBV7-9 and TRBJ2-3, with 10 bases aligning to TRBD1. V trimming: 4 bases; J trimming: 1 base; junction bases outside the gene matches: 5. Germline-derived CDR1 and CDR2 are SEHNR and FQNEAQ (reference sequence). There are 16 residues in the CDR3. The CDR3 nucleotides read TGTGCCAGCAGCTCGGGGGACAGGGGCGGCACAGATACGCAGTATTTT. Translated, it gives CASSSGDRGGTDTQYF.

CDR3 region: CASSRGETYEQYF. The CDR3 nucleotides are TGTGCCAGCAGCCGGGGGGAAACCTACGAGCAGTACTTC. The rearrangement uses TRBV11-2 and TRBJ2-7, with TRBD2 matching 7 bases. The CDR3 totals 13 residues. Germline V gene lookup returns CDR1 SGHAT and CDR2 FQNNGV. V was clipped by 5 bases and J by 2 bases; unmatched bases: 3. Based on the CDR3 plus reference TRBV11-2 and TRBJ2-7, the full variable domain is EAGVAQSPRYKIIEKRQSVAFWCNPISGHATLYWYQQILGQGPKLLIQFQNNGVVDDSQLPKDRFSAERLKGVDSTLKIQPAKLEDSAVYLCASSRGETYEQYFGPGTRLTVT.

The CDR3 DNA follows: TGTGCCAGCAGCTTCAGGACAGATACGCAGTATTTT. Translating gives CASSFRTDTQYF. The chain links TRBV5-8 to TRBJ2-3, with no clear D. Deletions cut 2 bases from V and 3 bases from J, with 4 bases between. The CDR3 runs 12 residues. Germline V gives CDR1 SGHTS, CDR2 YDEGEE.

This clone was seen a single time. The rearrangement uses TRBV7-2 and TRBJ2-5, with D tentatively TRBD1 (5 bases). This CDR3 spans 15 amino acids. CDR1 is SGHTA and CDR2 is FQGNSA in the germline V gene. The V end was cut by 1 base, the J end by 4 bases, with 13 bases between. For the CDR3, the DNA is TGTGCCAGCAGCTTAGTAGGCAGGGAATCAGAGACCCAGTACTTC. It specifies CASSLVGRESETQYF.

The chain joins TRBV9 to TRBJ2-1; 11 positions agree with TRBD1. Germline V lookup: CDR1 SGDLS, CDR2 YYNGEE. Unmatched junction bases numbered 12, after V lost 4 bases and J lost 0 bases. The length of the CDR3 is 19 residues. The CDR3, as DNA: TGTGCCAGCAGCCCCCGGACAGGGGGCGGCGGGAGCTCCTACAATGAGCAGTTCTTC. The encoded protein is CASSPRTGGGGSSYNEQFF. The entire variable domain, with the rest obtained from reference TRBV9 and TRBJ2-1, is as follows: DSGVTQTPKHLITATGQRVTLRCSPRSGDLSVYWYQQSLDQGLQFLIQYYNGEERAKGNILERFSAQQFPDLHSELNLSSLELGDSALYFCASSPRTGGGGSSYNEQFFGPGTRLTVL.

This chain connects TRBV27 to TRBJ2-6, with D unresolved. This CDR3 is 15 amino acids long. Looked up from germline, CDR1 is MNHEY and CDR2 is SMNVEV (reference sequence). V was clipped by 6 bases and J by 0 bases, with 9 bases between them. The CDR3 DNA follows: TGTGCCAGCAGAACTCTAGTCTCTGGGGCCAACGTCCTGACTTTC. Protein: CASRTLVSGANVLTF.

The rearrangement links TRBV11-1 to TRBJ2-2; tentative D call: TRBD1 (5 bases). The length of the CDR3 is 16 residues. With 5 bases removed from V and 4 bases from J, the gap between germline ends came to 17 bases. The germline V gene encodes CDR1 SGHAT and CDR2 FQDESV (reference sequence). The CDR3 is CASSPQGRALTGELFF. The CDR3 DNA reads TGTGCCAGCAGCCCTCAGGGCAGAGCACTCACCGGGGAGCTGTTTTTT.

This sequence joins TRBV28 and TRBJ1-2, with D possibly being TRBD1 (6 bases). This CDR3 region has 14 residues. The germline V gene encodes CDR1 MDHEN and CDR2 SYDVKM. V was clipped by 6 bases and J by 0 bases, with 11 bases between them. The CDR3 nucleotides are TGTGCCAGCAGGAGGGACACCGCTAACTATGGCTACACCTTC. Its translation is CASRRDTANYGYTF.

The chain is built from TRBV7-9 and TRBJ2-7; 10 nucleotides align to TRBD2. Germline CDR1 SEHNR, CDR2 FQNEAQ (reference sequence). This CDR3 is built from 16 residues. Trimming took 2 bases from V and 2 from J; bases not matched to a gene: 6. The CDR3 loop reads CASSLLGTSATYEQYF. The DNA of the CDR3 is TGTGCCAGCAGCTTACTCGGGACTAGCGCCACCTACGAGCAGTACTTC.

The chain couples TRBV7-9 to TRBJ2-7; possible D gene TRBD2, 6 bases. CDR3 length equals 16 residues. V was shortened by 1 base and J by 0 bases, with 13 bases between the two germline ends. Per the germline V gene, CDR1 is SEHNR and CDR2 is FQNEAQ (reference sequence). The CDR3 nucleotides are TGTGCCAGCAGCTTAGGTCCTAGCGCAGGCTCCTACGAGCAGTACTTC. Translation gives CASSLGPSAGSYEQYF.

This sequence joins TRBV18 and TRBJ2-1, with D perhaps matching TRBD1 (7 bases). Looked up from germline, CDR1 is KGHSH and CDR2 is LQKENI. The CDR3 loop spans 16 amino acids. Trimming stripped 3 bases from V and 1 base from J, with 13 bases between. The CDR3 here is CASSPRGDLSYNEQFF. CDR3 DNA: TGTGCCAGCTCACCCAGGGGGGACCTTTCCTACAATGAGCAGTTCTTC. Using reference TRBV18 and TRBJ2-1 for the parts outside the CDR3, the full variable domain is NAGVMQNPRHLVRRRGQEARLRCSPMKGHSHVYWYRQLPEEGLKFMVYLQKENIIDESGMPKERFSAEFPKEGPSILRIQQVVRGDSAAYFCASSPRGDLSYNEQFFGPGTRLTVL.

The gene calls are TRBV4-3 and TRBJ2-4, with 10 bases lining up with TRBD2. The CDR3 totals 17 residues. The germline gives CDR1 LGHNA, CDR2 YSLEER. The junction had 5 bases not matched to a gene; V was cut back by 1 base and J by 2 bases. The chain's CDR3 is CASSQGTSGGSKNIQYF. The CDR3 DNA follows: TGCGCCAGCAGCCAAGGGACTAGCGGAGGGTCCAAAAACATTCAGTACTTC.